This T cell receptor beta chain was sequenced in a study of blood T cell repertoires in COVID-19. Between the trimmed V and J ends, which lost 5 bases and 5 bases, there was a span of 13 bases. The CDR3 covers 13 residues. Germline V gene data show CDR1 as SGHTA and CDR2 as FQGNSA. Using immunoSEQ multiplex PCR, the repertoire was profiled, and TCRdb retains in-frame clones only, with some absent. This sample has 60,000 to 65,000 clones, with 75% to 95% found just once. The genes are TRBV7-2 and TRBJ2-7, with D hard to call. This sequence was found in a woman older than 75 with active COVID-19. The specimen sequenced was peripheral blood. CDR3 sequence: CASSNLYPDEQYF. In DNA, the CDR3 is TGTGCCAGCAGCAACCTCTACCCGGACGAGCAGTACTTC.